This T cell receptor beta chain emerged from a study of technical replicates of blood from a few donors. V dropped 0 bases and J dropped 9 bases, with 8 bases sitting between them. The CDR3 is 12 residues long. Germline-derived CDR1 and CDR2 are SEHNR and FQNEAQ (reference sequence). This table comes from immunoSEQ multiplex PCR, and its TCRdb copy is limited to in-frame clones, with some not included. The sample carries tens of thousands of clones, around nine tenths recorded once. The chain joins TRBV7-9 to TRBJ1-1, with a tentative D call TRBD1 (6 bases). This TCR was sampled from a human donor in good health. The sample comprised T cells isolated from PBMCs. The chain's CDR3 is CASSLADRKAFF. The CDR3 DNA sequence: TGTGCCAGCAGCTTAGCGGACAGAAAAGCTTTCTTT.